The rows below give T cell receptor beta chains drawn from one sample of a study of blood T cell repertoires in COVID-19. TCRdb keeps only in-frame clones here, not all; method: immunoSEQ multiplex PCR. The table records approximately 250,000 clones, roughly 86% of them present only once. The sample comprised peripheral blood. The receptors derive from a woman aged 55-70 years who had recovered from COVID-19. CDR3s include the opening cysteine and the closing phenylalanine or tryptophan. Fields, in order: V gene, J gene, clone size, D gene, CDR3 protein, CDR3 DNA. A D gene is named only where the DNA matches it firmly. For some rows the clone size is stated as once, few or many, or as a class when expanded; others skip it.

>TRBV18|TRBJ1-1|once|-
CASSPPPGRVTEAFF
TGTGCCAGCTCACCCCCCCCCGGGAGGGTCACTGAAGCTTTCTTT
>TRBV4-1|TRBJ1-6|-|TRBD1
CASSQEGRTGYSPLHF
TGCGCCAGCAGCCAAGAGGGCAGGACAGGGTATTCACCCCTCCACTTT
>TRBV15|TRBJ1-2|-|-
CATSRDITRRTARGF
TGTGCCACCAGCAGAGATATAACCCGGCGGACGGCCAGGGGCTTC
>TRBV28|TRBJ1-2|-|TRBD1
CASLNPGQGWNYGYTF
TGTGCCAGCTTAAATCCCGGACAGGGTTGGAACTATGGCTACACCTTC
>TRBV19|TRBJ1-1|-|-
CASRSLGDTEAFF
TGTGCCAGTAGATCCCTGGGAGACACTGAAGCTTTCTTT
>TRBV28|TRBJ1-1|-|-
CASSSRLALSNTEAFF
TGTGCCAGCAGTTCTCGACTGGCACTGAGCAACACTGAAGCTTTCTTT
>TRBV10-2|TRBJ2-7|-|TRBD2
CASSETSSGGAHEQYF
TGCGCCAGCAGTGAGACCTCTAGCGGGGGGGCGCACGAGCAGTACTTC
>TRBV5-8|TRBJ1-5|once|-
CASSRGGIPSNQPQHF
TGTGCCAGCAGCCGTGGGGGGATCCCTAGCAATCAGCCCCAGCATTTT
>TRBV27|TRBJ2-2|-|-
CASNFRGWSSTGELFF
TGTGCCAGCAATTTCCGTGGGTGGTCTAGCACCGGGGAGCTGTTTTTT
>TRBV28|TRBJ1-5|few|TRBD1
CASRGQGASADQPQHF
TGTGCCAGCAGGGGACAGGGCGCCTCGGCTGATCAGCCCCAGCATTTT
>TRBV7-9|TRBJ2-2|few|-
CASSIYSSPPSGNTGELFF
TGTGCCAGCAGCATTTATAGTTCCCCCCCGTCAGGGAACACCGGGGAGCTGTTTTTT
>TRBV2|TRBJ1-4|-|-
CASNRRGIEKLFF
TGTGCCAGCAACCGGCGGGGGATTGAAAAACTGTTTTTT
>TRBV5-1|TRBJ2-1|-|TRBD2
CASSLDGLAGYNEQFF
TGCGCCAGCAGCTTGGACGGACTAGCGGGGTACAATGAGCAGTTCTTC
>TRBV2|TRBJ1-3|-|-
CASSWGHLSSGNTIYF
TGTGCCAGCAGTTGGGGACACCTGAGCTCTGGAAACACCATATATTTT
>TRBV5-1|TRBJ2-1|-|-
CASSQGSDEQFF
TGCGCCAGCAGCCAGGGCTCGGATGAGCAGTTCTTC
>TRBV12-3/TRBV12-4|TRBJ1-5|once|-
CASGLTGNQPQHF
TGTGCCAGCGGCCTTACAGGGAATCAGCCCCAGCATTTT
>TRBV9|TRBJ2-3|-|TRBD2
CASSREEGLGDTQYF
TGTGCCAGCAGCCGGGAGGAGGGGTTAGGAGATACGCAGTATTTT
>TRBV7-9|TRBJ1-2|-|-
CASSLVGDYGYTF
TGTGCCAGCAGCTTAGTAGGAGACTATGGCTACACCTTC
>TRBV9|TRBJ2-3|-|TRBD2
CASSGRLAGSTDTQYF
TGTGCCAGCAGCGGAAGACTAGCGGGGAGCACAGATACGCAGTATTTT
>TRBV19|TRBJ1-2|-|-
CASIDPGVGYGYTF
TGTGCCAGTATTGACCCCGGGGTCGGCTATGGCTACACCTTC
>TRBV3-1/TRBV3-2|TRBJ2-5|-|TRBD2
CASSPSSAGGETQYF
TGTGCCAGCAGCCCCTCATCAGCGGGAGGTGAGACCCAGTACTTC
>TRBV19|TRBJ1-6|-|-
CASSDSTGPAVGSPLHF
TGTGCCAGTAGCGATTCCACAGGGCCAGCGGTAGGTTCACCCCTCCACTTT